At least ten counts were recorded for the clone carrying this T cell receptor beta chain. Its target is unknown. CDR1 and CDR2 from the germline V gene are MNHNS and SASEGT. The CDR3 runs 14 residues. The V and J ends lost 1 base and 8 bases respectively, with 14 bases between them. This record belongs to a study of cytomegalovirus exposure and HLA in healthy donors. 60 Vbeta and 13 Jbeta primers were used in PCR. The assay was immunoSEQ multiplex PCR, and TCRdb's table has in-frame clones only and misses some. Seen here are around 150,000 clones, roughly 83% observed once, and the top ten hold under 4%. General study findings and limits: Several of the most significant clusters appeared linked to common viral pathogens, based on a later analysis. Accurate prediction of most subjects' HLA-A and HLA-B alleles from TCR beta sequences was reported. The availability of immune exposure information extended only to CMV serostatus.

The rearrangement links TRBV6-1 to TRBJ1-1; perhaps TRBD1 as D (6 bases). The clonotype originates from a human donor in good health. The sequenced material came from PBMCs. This chain's CDR3 is CASSEVGGAREAFF. The CDR3 coding sequence is TGTGCCAGCAGTGAAGTTGGGGGGGCGAGGGAAGCTTTCTTT.